A selection of T cell receptor beta chains follows, all from one sample in a study of blood T cell repertoires in COVID-19. Sequenced by immunoSEQ multiplex PCR; TCRdb stores in-frame clones only, minus some. The table has fewer than 250,000 clones, 70% to 85% seen once. Sequenced sample: peripheral blood. The source is a woman older than 75 with acute or convalescent COVID-19. Each CDR3 is given with its conserved first and last residue. The order of the fields is clone size, D gene, V gene, J gene, CDR3 protein, CDR3 DNA. The D gene is left open where the match is weak. The size field is filled for only some rows; it gives once, few, many or a size class.

clone_size: -
d_call: TRBD2
v_call: TRBV6-5
j_call: TRBJ2-7
cdr3_aa: CASRRAGGDEQYF
cdr3_nt: TGTGCCAGCAGAAGGGCGGGGGGGGACGAGCAGTACTTC

clone_size: once
d_call: TRBD2
v_call: TRBV6-5
j_call: TRBJ2-3
cdr3_aa: CASRNGGAADTQYF
cdr3_nt: TGTGCCAGCAGGAACGGGGGGGCCGCAGATACGCAGTATTTT

clone_size: -
d_call: -
v_call: TRBV5-6
j_call: TRBJ2-3
cdr3_aa: CASSLYGITDTQYF
cdr3_nt: TGTGCCAGCAGCTTGTACGGTATCACAGATACGCAGTATTTT

clone_size: -
d_call: TRBD1
v_call: TRBV7-9
j_call: TRBJ2-5
cdr3_aa: CASSLVQGAETQYF
cdr3_nt: TGTGCCAGCAGCTTAGTACAGGGGGCAGAGACCCAGTACTTC

clone_size: -
d_call: -
v_call: TRBV5-5
j_call: TRBJ2-1
cdr3_aa: CASSSRFEGSYNEQFF
cdr3_nt: TGTGCCAGCAGCTCGCGATTTGAGGGATCGTACAATGAGCAGTTCTTC

clone_size: -
d_call: -
v_call: TRBV6-6
j_call: TRBJ2-7
cdr3_aa: CASSYEYEQYF
cdr3_nt: TGTGCCAGCAGTTATGAGTACGAGCAGTACTTC

clone_size: -
d_call: -
v_call: TRBV12-5
j_call: TRBJ2-3
cdr3_aa: CASGLVRSSGDTNTQYF
cdr3_nt: TGTGCTAGTGGTTTGGTACGCTCGAGCGGTGACACGAATACGCAGTATTTT

clone_size: -
d_call: -
v_call: TRBV7-2
j_call: TRBJ2-2
cdr3_aa: CASSLLDRRNTGELFF
cdr3_nt: TGTGCCAGCAGCTTACTCGACAGAAGGAACACCGGGGAGCTGTTTTTT

clone_size: once
d_call: TRBD1
v_call: TRBV6-5
j_call: TRBJ1-5
cdr3_aa: CASTRSRTGEQPQHF
cdr3_nt: TGTGCCAGCACCCGATCCCGGACAGGGGAGCAGCCCCAGCATTTT

clone_size: once
d_call: -
v_call: TRBV7-3
j_call: TRBJ2-1
cdr3_aa: CASSRGGTEQFF
cdr3_nt: TGTGCCAGCAGTCGAGGGGGTACTGAGCAGTTCTTC

clone_size: -
d_call: -
v_call: TRBV7-9
j_call: TRBJ2-7
cdr3_aa: CASSTSSYEQYF
cdr3_nt: TGTGCCAGCAGCACGAGCTCCTACGAGCAGTACTTC

clone_size: -
d_call: -
v_call: TRBV7-2
j_call: TRBJ2-7
cdr3_aa: CASSSDGRAGAHEQYF
cdr3_nt: TGTGCCAGCAGCTCTGATGGCCGGGCAGGGGCCCACGAGCAGTACTTC

clone_size: -
d_call: -
v_call: TRBV15
j_call: TRBJ1-6
cdr3_aa: CATSSSTSGLHF
cdr3_nt: TGTGCCACCAGCAGCTCAACCTCGGGACTCCACTTT

clone_size: -
d_call: TRBD1
v_call: TRBV4-3
j_call: TRBJ2-5
cdr3_aa: CASSQKWTGQETQYF
cdr3_nt: TGCGCCAGCAGCCAAAAGTGGACAGGGCAAGAGACCCAGTACTTC

clone_size: -
d_call: -
v_call: TRBV6-1
j_call: TRBJ1-5
cdr3_aa: CASSELGLYSNQPQHF
cdr3_nt: TGTGCCAGCAGTGAGCTGGGCCTATATAGCAATCAGCCCCAGCATTTT

clone_size: -
d_call: TRBD1
v_call: TRBV5-4
j_call: TRBJ2-7
cdr3_aa: CASSPGTGDGYEQYF
cdr3_nt: TGTGCCAGCAGCCCCGGGACAGGGGACGGGTACGAGCAGTACTTC

clone_size: -
d_call: TRBD1
v_call: TRBV5-4
j_call: TRBJ2-3
cdr3_aa: CASSPPPGQGLSDTQYF
cdr3_nt: TGTGCCAGCAGCCCACCCCCGGGACAGGGGCTTTCAGATACGCAGTATTTT

clone_size: -
d_call: TRBD1
v_call: TRBV7-3
j_call: TRBJ2-3
cdr3_aa: CASSSGQGGSDTQYF
cdr3_nt: TGTGCCAGCAGCTCGGGACAGGGGGGCTCAGATACGCAGTATTTT

clone_size: -
d_call: -
v_call: TRBV21-1
j_call: TRBJ1-1
cdr3_aa: CPYQAGERGDTEAFF
cdr3_nt: TGTCCTTACCAGGCAGGGGAGCGAGGGGACACTGAAGCTTTCTTT

clone_size: -
d_call: -
v_call: TRBV30
j_call: TRBJ2-1
cdr3_aa: CAWSVGGSRNEQFF
cdr3_nt: TGTGCCTGGAGTGTTGGGGGGAGTAGGAATGAGCAGTTCTTC

clone_size: -
d_call: TRBD1
v_call: TRBV29-1
j_call: TRBJ2-3
cdr3_aa: CSVTLQGTDTQYF
cdr3_nt: TGCAGCGTCACCTTACAGGGGACAGATACGCAGTATTTT

clone_size: -
d_call: TRBD2
v_call: TRBV3-1/TRBV3-2
j_call: TRBJ2-5
cdr3_aa: CASSTLAKETQYF
cdr3_nt: TGTGCCAGCAGCACACTAGCGAAAGAGACCCAGTACTTC

clone_size: -
d_call: TRBD1
v_call: TRBV28
j_call: TRBJ2-5
cdr3_aa: CASSSQGAGETQYF
cdr3_nt: TGTGCCAGCAGTTCGCAGGGGGCTGGGGAGACCCAGTACTTC

clone_size: -
d_call: TRBD2
v_call: TRBV19
j_call: TRBJ2-2
cdr3_aa: CASTRGRNTGELFF
cdr3_nt: TGTGCCAGTACGCGGGGGAGGAACACCGGGGAGCTGTTTTTT

clone_size: -
d_call: TRBD1
v_call: TRBV7-9
j_call: TRBJ2-6
cdr3_aa: CASSLARRGQGANVLTF
cdr3_nt: TGTGCCAGCAGCTTAGCCCGCAGGGGGCAAGGGGCCAACGTCCTGACTTTC

clone_size: -
d_call: TRBD2
v_call: TRBV7-2
j_call: TRBJ2-3
cdr3_aa: CASSQLAGGGTDTQYF
cdr3_nt: TGTGCCAGCAGCCAACTAGCGGGAGGCGGCACAGATACGCAGTATTTT

clone_size: once
d_call: -
v_call: TRBV12-3/TRBV12-4
j_call: TRBJ2-7
cdr3_aa: CASTRGHPHEQYF
cdr3_nt: TGTGCCAGCACGCGGGGGCATCCCCACGAGCAGTACTTC

clone_size: -
d_call: -
v_call: TRBV18
j_call: TRBJ1-1
cdr3_aa: CASSPRTGLNTEAFF
cdr3_nt: TGTGCCAGCTCACCGAGAACAGGGTTGAACACTGAAGCTTTCTTT

clone_size: once
d_call: -
v_call: TRBV5-4
j_call: TRBJ2-2
cdr3_aa: CASSKTTRKGGELFF
cdr3_nt: TGTGCCAGCAGCAAGACTACCCGTAAGGGCGGGGAGCTGTTTTTT

clone_size: -
d_call: TRBD1
v_call: TRBV5-6
j_call: TRBJ1-4
cdr3_aa: CASSWDRGFEKLFF
cdr3_nt: TGTGCCAGCAGCTGGGACAGGGGGTTTGAAAAACTGTTTTTT

clone_size: -
d_call: -
v_call: TRBV12-5
j_call: TRBJ1-1
cdr3_aa: CASGAPRALNTEAFF
cdr3_nt: TGTGCTAGTGGGGCCCCCAGGGCTTTGAACACTGAAGCTTTCTTT

clone_size: -
d_call: TRBD1
v_call: TRBV7-9
j_call: TRBJ2-1
cdr3_aa: CASSQQGFEQFF
cdr3_nt: TGTGCCAGCAGCCAACAGGGGTTTGAGCAGTTCTTC

clone_size: -
d_call: -
v_call: TRBV5-1
j_call: TRBJ2-2
cdr3_aa: CASSSHEHGELFF
cdr3_nt: TGCGCCAGCAGCTCGCACGAACATGGGGAGCTGTTTTTT

clone_size: once
d_call: TRBD2
v_call: TRBV6-5
j_call: TRBJ2-2
cdr3_aa: CASSSRGGGTGELFF
cdr3_nt: TGTGCCAGCAGTTCGCGGGGGGGAGGCACCGGGGAGCTGTTTTTT

clone_size: -
d_call: TRBD2
v_call: TRBV3-1/TRBV3-2
j_call: TRBJ2-5
cdr3_aa: CASSQAPGLAGGGETQYF
cdr3_nt: TGTGCCAGCAGCCAAGCCCCGGGACTAGCGGGGGGCGGCGAGACCCAGTACTTC

clone_size: once
d_call: TRBD2
v_call: TRBV4-1
j_call: TRBJ2-3
cdr3_aa: CASSQGLAGVLTDTQYF
cdr3_nt: TGCGCCAGCAGCCAAGGACTAGCGGGAGTGTTGACAGATACGCAGTATTTT

clone_size: few
d_call: TRBD1
v_call: TRBV19
j_call: TRBJ1-1
cdr3_aa: CASSTTDRGREAFF
cdr3_nt: TGTGCCAGTAGTACCACGGACAGGGGACGAGAAGCTTTCTTT

clone_size: once
d_call: -
v_call: TRBV2
j_call: TRBJ1-1
cdr3_aa: CASSEPGGPEAFF
cdr3_nt: TGTGCCAGCAGTGAGCCCGGGGGGCCTGAAGCTTTCTTT

clone_size: -
d_call: TRBD1
v_call: TRBV5-4
j_call: TRBJ1-1
cdr3_aa: CASSRGGQGGTEAFF
cdr3_nt: TGTGCCAGCAGCCGAGGTGGGCAGGGGGGCACTGAAGCTTTCTTT

clone_size: -
d_call: -
v_call: TRBV29-1
j_call: TRBJ1-1
cdr3_aa: CSVSFSEAFF
cdr3_nt: TGCAGCGTGTCTTTTAGTGAAGCTTTCTTT

clone_size: -
d_call: -
v_call: TRBV2
j_call: TRBJ2-1
cdr3_aa: CASSVLNEQFF
cdr3_nt: TGTGCCAGCAGTGTTCTAAATGAGCAGTTCTTC

clone_size: few
d_call: -
v_call: TRBV18
j_call: TRBJ1-4
cdr3_aa: CASSPRQPEKLFF
cdr3_nt: TGTGCCAGCTCACCACGACAGCCGGAAAAACTGTTTTTT

clone_size: few
d_call: -
v_call: TRBV29-1
j_call: TRBJ1-2
cdr3_aa: CSVEAAGRHTF
cdr3_nt: TGCAGCGTTGAAGCTGCGGGCAGACACACCTTC

clone_size: -
d_call: -
v_call: TRBV4-2
j_call: TRBJ1-3
cdr3_aa: CASSQARRGGARGGSGNTIYF
cdr3_nt: TGTGCCAGCAGCCAAGCTCGACGGGGTGGCGCGAGAGGGGGATCTGGAAACACCATATATTTT

clone_size: -
d_call: TRBD1
v_call: TRBV7-2
j_call: TRBJ1-5
cdr3_aa: CASSLGGTGVSQPQHF
cdr3_nt: TGTGCCAGCAGCTTAGGTGGGACAGGGGTTAGTCAGCCCCAGCATTTT

clone_size: -
d_call: -
v_call: TRBV2
j_call: TRBJ1-3
cdr3_aa: CASSEIRGSGNTIYF
cdr3_nt: TGTGCCAGCAGTGAAATCCGAGGGTCTGGAAACACCATATATTTT

clone_size: -
d_call: TRBD2
v_call: TRBV5-1
j_call: TRBJ2-1
cdr3_aa: CASSPLAGGPGNEQFF
cdr3_nt: TGCGCCAGCAGCCCGTTAGCGGGAGGGCCAGGCAATGAGCAGTTCTTC